Below are 9 T cell receptor beta chains sequenced from a single sample in a study of metastatic and nonmetastatic thyroid tumors. Each patient went into thyroid surgery without having received any treatment. TCRdb re-called the PCR reads with MiXCR. The sample yields about 22,000 clones, about 40% seen once. Input material: blood. The origin of the receptors is a male donor with papillary thyroid cancer or a benign thyroid nodule (not recorded which). Some clones in this sample may be carry-over from other donors' samples.

The CDR3 spells CSATEVGRDEQFF. The CDR3 nucleotides read TGCAGTGCTACGGAGGTCGGTAGGGATGAGCAGTTCTTC. The rearrangement uses TRBV20-1 and TRBJ2-1; D is possibly TRBD2 (5 bases). The CDR3 loop spans 13 amino acids. V was trimmed by 4 bases and J by 8 bases, leaving 15 bases between them. Germline assignment: CDR1 DFQATT and CDR2 SNEGSKA (reference sequence).

The sample holds a few counts of this clone. This rearrangement joins TRBV6-6 to TRBJ1-5; D uncertain. The CDR3 contains 14 residues. Germline loops: CDR1 MNHNY, CDR2 SVGAGI (reference sequence). Trimming cost V 0 bases and J 1 base, with 4 bases left between them. The CDR3 spells CASSYSLSNQPQHF. The CDR3 nucleotides are TGTGCCAGCAGTTACTCCCTAAGCAATCAGCCCCAGCATTTT.

The chain recombines TRBV6-1 with TRBJ2-2; D gene ambiguous. CDR1 MNHNS and CDR2 SASEGT come from the germline V gene. Trimming pared 7 bases from V and 2 bases from J, leaving 8 bases between. The CDR3 has 13 amino acids. Here the CDR3 reads CASKGSNTGELFF. The CDR3, as DNA: TGTGCCAGCAAAGGCAGCAACACCGGGGAGCTGTTTTTT.

This clone has at least ten counts. V is TRBV11-2 and J is TRBJ2-5; no definite D call. The CDR3 runs to 15 residues. V was shortened by 6 bases and J by 7 bases, with 21 bases between the two germline ends. Per germline, CDR1 SGHAT and CDR2 FQNNGV. This CDR3 is CASSGGRSRYGTQYF. In DNA, the CDR3 is TGTGCCAGCAGTGGTGGGCGTAGTCGTTACGGGACCCAGTACTTC.

V usage is TRBV20-1 and J usage is TRBJ2-7; possibly TRBD1 or TRBD2 for D (5 bases each). Germline V gene sequence: CDR1 DFQATT, CDR2 SNEGSKA (reference sequence). Trimming took off 6 bases at V and 0 bases at J, with 21 bases between the two ends. CDR3 length equals 16 residues. CDR3 sequence: CSAMGVVGANSYEQYF. For the CDR3, the DNA is TGCAGTGCCATGGGGGTCGTCGGGGCCAACTCCTACGAGCAGTACTTC.

This clone was counted ten times or more. Within the sample, other DNA sequences also encode this same CDR3. The chain couples TRBV3-1 to TRBJ2-3; a weak D match, TRBD2 (6 bases). The CDR3 runs 14 residues. V was clipped by 7 bases and J by 2 bases, with 13 bases between them. The germline V gene has CDR1 LGHDT and CDR2 YNNKEL (reference sequence). CDR3 protein: CASKEGGTTDTQYF. CDR3 bases: TGTGCCAGCAAAGAAGGCGGGACCACAGATACGCAGTATTTT.

The chain uses TRBV30 and TRBJ2-7, with D maybe TRBD2 (7 bases). The CDR3 loop spans 15 amino acids. Deletions cut 1 base from V and 4 bases from J, with 17 bases between. In germline, CDR1 is GTSNPN, CDR2 SVGIG (reference sequence). For the CDR3, the DNA is TGTGCCTGGAGTGGGGGGGGCCTACAGGGATACGAGCAGTACTTC. Protein sequence: CAWSGGGLQGYEQYF.

This clone rates as medium-sized. The chain employs TRBV19 and TRBJ2-1; 8 bases are a match to TRBD2. CDR1 is LNHDA, CDR2 SQIVND, per germline (reference sequence). V lost 2 bases and J lost 2; bases outside the gene matches: 5. The CDR3 length is 16 residues. The CDR3 DNA follows: TGTGCCAGTAGTATAAATAGCGGGGCCACCTACAATGAGCAGTTCTTC. Amino acid sequence: CASSINSGATYNEQFF. The variable domain in full, with the rest retrieved from reference TRBV19 and TRBJ2-1, is DGGITQSPKYLFRKEGQNVTLSCEQNLNHDAMYWYRQDPGQGLRLIYYSQIVNDFQKGDIAEGYSVSREKKESFPLTVTSAQKNPTAFYLCASSINSGATYNEQFFGPGTRLTVL.

The chain employs TRBV10-1 and TRBJ2-7; D is ambiguous. Trimming removed 0 bases at V and 4 bases at J, with 13 bases between. The CDR3 extends over 15 amino acids. Looked up from germline, CDR1 is WNHNN and CDR2 is SYGVQD (reference sequence). This CDR3 reads CASSESFVGIYEQYF. CDR3 nucleotides: TGCGCCAGCAGTGAGTCGTTTGTGGGTATTTACGAGCAGTACTTC.